This TCR beta chain was identified during a study of OX40 agonist ivuxolimab in advanced cancers. Study at large: Dose-escalation subjects each had hepatocellular carcinoma, melanoma, renal cell or head and neck cancer. Partial responses were observed in three patients, of whom one had hepatocellular carcinoma and two had cutaneous melanoma. Overall study findings and caveats: Relative to CD4+ cells, CD8+ T cells on average had more expanded clones.

Note on this clone: Its specificity is unknown.

This CDR3 has 18 amino acids. The protocol was immunoSEQ multiplex PCR, while the TCRdb copy is restricted to in-frame clones and leaves out a portion. This table holds 70,000 to 75,000 clones, 75% to 85% found once. The sequenced sample was CD4+ or CD8+ T cells sorted from blood, obtained in a trial of the OX40 agonist ivuxolimab. This chain links TRBV21-1 with TRBJ2-5; the table calls TRBD1, which could not be checked here. TRBV21-1 is labeled a pseudogene. The sequence was obtained from an adult with an advanced solid tumor such as melanoma, head and neck, liver or kidney cancer. CDR3 nucleotide sequence: TGTGCCAGCAGCAAAGCCAGGCGACAGGGGGCCTGTCAAGAGACCCAGTACTTC. Its translation is CASSKARRQGACQETQYF.